A single sample is the source of the 30 T cell receptor beta chains below, sequenced in a study of T cells in Graves' hyperthyroidism and ophthalmopathy (dated by TCRdb to the late 2010s). The library relied on multiplex PCR. Sequencing was carried out with an Illumina HiSeq 2000. Amplification of TCR beta CDR3 regions was carried out from RNA transcripts. For the first round of RT-PCR on the TCR CDR3, the HTBI primer set was used together with the Qiagen OneStep RT-PCR kit. TCRdb reanalyzed the raw reads on its own, using fastp at Q25 for trimming and MiXCR for clone calling, and kept in-frame beta chains. Every CDR3 protein is listed once, alongside the most common genes and DNA of its rows. The sample yields fewer than 450,000 distinct CDR3 sequences; around 15% were counted once. The biggest ten clones account for roughly 19% of the sample. Sequenced: blood. These receptor sequences come from a woman between 55 and 75 years old with Graves' ophthalmopathy.

This clonotype was recorded a few times. The V call is TRBV20-1, the J call TRBJ1-2; 10 bases align to TRBD1. From germline, CDR1 is DFQATT and CDR2 SNEGSKA (reference sequence). The CDR3 covers 16 residues. Trimming cost V 1 base and J 7 bases; bases outside gene matches: 12. CDR3 protein: CSARVPGQGPSGGYTF. For the CDR3, the DNA is TGCAGTGCTAGAGTACCGGGACAGGGGCCCTCGGGTGGCTACACCTTC.

V is TRBV28 and J is TRBJ2-3, with D tentatively TRBD2 (5 bases). Trimming pared 3 bases from V and 1 base from J, leaving 11 bases between. Germline V gene sequence: CDR1 MDHEN, CDR2 SYDVKM. There are 15 residues in the CDR3. The CDR3 sequence is CASSFSRGGTDTQYF. CDR3 nucleotides: TGTGCCAGCAGTTTTTCCCGGGGTGGCACAGATACGCAGTATTTT.

This clonotype was seen a few times. V and J are TRBV6-1 and TRBJ2-1; D is undetermined. Trimming took off 0 bases at V and 6 bases at J, with 12 bases between the two ends. Looked up from germline, CDR1 is MNHNS and CDR2 is SASEGT. This CDR3 spans 15 amino acids. CDR3 region: CASSEAPSLFNEQFF. CDR3 nucleotide sequence: TGTGCCAGCAGTGAAGCACCATCCCTCTTCAATGAGCAGTTCTTC.

This clonotype was counted at least ten times. The V call is TRBV2, the J call TRBJ2-7; D not resolved. There are 11 residues in the CDR3. The germline CDR1 and CDR2 sequences are SNHLY and FYNNEI. The germline V and J ends were trimmed by 6 bases and 1 base, with 4 bases remaining between them. CDR3 sequence: CASRQSYEQYF. DNA of the CDR3: TGTGCCAGCAGACAGTCCTACGAGCAGTACTTC.

This clonotype has a count of ten or more. The chain uses TRBV12-3 or TRBV12-4 and TRBJ2-7; a weak D match, TRBD2 (5 bases). This CDR3 contains 14 residues. The V end lost 2 bases, the J end lost 7 bases, and 15 bases lay between the germline ends. This CDR3 is CASSLSPSFSEQYF. The DNA of the CDR3 is TGTGCCAGCAGTTTATCGCCTAGCTTCTCGGAGCAGTACTTC.

There are a few counts of this clonotype. CDR3 residues: CASSADPGTSGAYEQYF. CDR3 sequence (DNA): TGTGCCAGCAGCGCCGACCCAGGGACTAGCGGTGCCTACGAGCAGTACTTC. The chain joins TRBV9 to TRBJ2-7; the match to TRBD2 covers 11 bases. This CDR3 has 17 amino acids. Germline V CDR1 and CDR2: SGDLS, YYNGEE. The junction had 10 bases not matched to a gene; V was cut back by 3 bases and J by 2 bases.

The V gene is TRBV18, the J gene TRBJ2-2, with unresolved D. Germline values: CDR1 KGHSH, CDR2 LQKENI. This CDR3 region has 16 residues. V lost 4 bases to trimming and J lost 2 bases, with 14 bases between them. The CDR3 reads CASSRLEQTNTGELFF. The CDR3 bases are TGTGCCAGCTCACGCCTGGAGCAGACCAACACCGGGGAGCTGTTTTTT.

V usage is TRBV5-1 and J usage is TRBJ2-1; no clear D. Germline V gene sequence: CDR1 SGHRS, CDR2 YFSETQ. The length of the CDR3 is 15 residues. Trimming stripped 0 bases from V and 4 bases from J, with 11 bases between. This CDR3 is CASSLAHTPYNEQFF. The CDR3 DNA reads TGCGCCAGCAGCTTGGCCCATACCCCTTACAATGAGCAGTTCTTC.

This clonotype was picked up a small number of times. The V call is TRBV7-2, the J call TRBJ2-7; D unresolved. The CDR3 loop spans 14 amino acids. Trimming shortened V by 6 bases and J by 6 bases, and 18 bases separated the two germline ends. Looked up from germline, CDR1 is SGHTA and CDR2 is FQGNSA. This chain's CDR3 is CASSSGPPGAEQYF. In nucleotides, the CDR3 is TGTGCCAGCAGTTCCGGGCCTCCCGGCGCCGAGCAGTACTTC.

V gene TRBV7-3 combines with J gene TRBJ2-2; D might be TRBD1 or TRBD2, each matching 5 bases. The CDR3 runs to 12 residues. Germline-derived CDR1 and CDR2 are SGHTA and FQGTGA. Trimming shortened V by 5 bases and J by 7 bases, and 8 bases separated the two germline ends. CDR3: CASSQGVGELFF. For the CDR3, the DNA is TGTGCCAGCAGCCAGGGAGTCGGGGAGCTGTTTTTT. Drawing the rest from reference TRBV7-3 and TRBJ2-2, the complete variable domain is GAGVSQTPSNKVTEKGKYVELRCDPISGHTALYWYRQSLGQGPEFLIYFQGTGAADDSGLPNDRFFAVRPEGSVSTLKIQRTERGDSAVYLCASSQGVGELFFGEGSRLTVL.

The chain recombines TRBV5-6 with TRBJ2-3, with 8 bases matching TRBD2. V lost 1 base to trimming and J lost 6 bases; unmatched junction nucleotides: 7. The germline V gene encodes CDR1 SGHDT and CDR2 YYEEEE. There are 15 residues in the CDR3. The CDR3: CASSLNAGGRDTQYF. DNA of the CDR3: TGTGCCAGCAGCTTGAATGCGGGAGGCAGGGATACGCAGTATTTT.

This clonotype was detected many times. The chain has TRBV28 and TRBJ1-1, with TRBD1 as a possible D gene (6 bases). V was trimmed by 3 bases and J by 4 bases, leaving 21 bases between them. This CDR3 has 17 amino acids. Germline assignment: CDR1 MDHEN and CDR2 SYDVKM. The CDR3: CASSLQQQGFYSTEAFF. The DNA for the CDR3 is TGTGCCAGCAGTTTGCAACAACAGGGCTTTTATAGCACTGAAGCTTTCTTT. Full variable domain (rest looked up from reference TRBV28 and TRBJ1-1): DVKVTQSSRYLVKRTGEKVFLECVQDMDHENMFWYRQDPGLGLRLIYFSYDVKMKEKGDIPEGYSVSREKKERFSLILESASTNQTSMYLCASSLQQQGFYSTEAFFGQGTRLTVV.

This clonotype was counted between two and nine times. The rearrangement links TRBV6-1 to TRBJ2-5; 7 bases are a match to TRBD2. The CDR3 is made up of 14 amino acids. Germline V gives CDR1 MNHNS, CDR2 SASEGT. V lost 10 bases and J lost 5; bases outside the gene matches: 13. The CDR3 coding sequence is TGTGCCACCAACCCCTGGGGGGGGGGGGAGACCCAGTACTTC. Encoded protein: CATNPWGGGETQYF.

Only a few counts were recorded for this clonotype. The chain uses TRBV5-4 and TRBJ1-6, with D unresolved. Germline V CDR1 and CDR2: SGHNT, YYREEE (reference sequence). The CDR3 has 15 residues. Trimming took off 0 bases at V and 2 bases at J, with 6 bases between the two ends. CDR3 sequence: CASSLGTAYNSPLHF. Here the CDR3 DNA reads TGTGCCAGCAGCTTGGGGACCGCCTATAATTCACCCCTCCACTTT.

In its sample, this clonotype was seen many times. The genes are TRBV5-1 and TRBJ2-3; D may correspond to TRBD1 or TRBD2 (5 bases each). CDR3 length: 14 amino acids. The V gene's germline CDR1 is SGHRS and CDR2 YFSETQ. The V and J ends lost 3 bases and 1 base respectively, with 9 bases between them. CDR3 DNA: TGCGCCAGCAGCTCCCAGGGACGCACAGATACGCAGTATTTT. Translation gives CASSSQGRTDTQYF.

This clonotype was counted many times. The chain couples TRBV3-1 to TRBJ2-5; D call uncertain. Germline CDR1 LGHDT, CDR2 YNNKEL (reference sequence). CDR3 length: 14 residues. The V end lost 1 base, the J end lost 4 bases, and 10 bases lay between the germline ends. The CDR3 bases are TGTGCCAGCAGCCAAGTAGGGCAAAGAGAGACCCAGTACTTC. This gives the protein CASSQVGQRETQYF.

This clonotype was detected ten times or more. V gene TRBV30 combines with J gene TRBJ1-6; 10 bases are a match to TRBD1. Trimming took 4 bases from V and 10 from J; bases not matched to a gene: 10. This CDR3 has 15 residues. Germline V lookup: CDR1 GTSNPN, CDR2 SVGIG (reference sequence). The CDR3 spells CAWTLRRDRGSPLHF. For the CDR3, the DNA is TGTGCCTGGACCCTACGACGGGACAGGGGATCACCCCTCCACTTT.

This clonotype was observed a few times. V is TRBV19 and J is TRBJ1-3; D remains ambiguous. CDR1 and CDR2 (germline): LNHDA, SQIVND (reference sequence). Trimming took 5 bases from V and 0 from J, leaving 17 bases between them. This CDR3 spans 17 amino acids. DNA of the CDR3: TGTGCCAGTAGTCAGCCGGTGCGCCTATCCTCTGGAAACACCATATATTTT. Encoded protein: CASSQPVRLSSGNTIYF.

A few counts support this clonotype. V usage is TRBV7-9 and J usage is TRBJ2-2; D is possibly TRBD2 (7 bases). This CDR3 is built from 17 residues. V dropped 4 bases and J dropped 2 bases, with 17 bases sitting between them. Germline CDR1 is SEHNR and CDR2 is FQNEAQ (reference sequence). The CDR3 protein is CASSSGAGAINTGELFF. CDR3 DNA sequence: TGTGCCAGCAGCTCGGGGGCGGGAGCGATTAACACCGGGGAGCTGTTTTTT.

The genes are TRBV27 and TRBJ2-1; D uncertain. V was trimmed by 0 bases and J by 10 bases, leaving 10 bases between them. CDR1 and CDR2 from the germline V gene are MNHEY and SMNVEV (reference sequence). The CDR3 length is 13 residues. The CDR3 sequence is CASSLSDPREQFF. The CDR3 DNA reads TGTGCCAGCAGTTTATCGGATCCAAGGGAGCAGTTCTTC.

With respect to this clonotype: This may arise from a read error, as a much more abundant clone is one base away. V is TRBV12-5 and J is TRBJ2-1, with 7 bases lining up with TRBD2. The J call could be wrong; TRBJ2-7 is a better fit for the DNA end. From germline, CDR1 is LGHNT and CDR2 FRNRAP. The CDR3 loop spans 15 amino acids. CDR3 residues: CASRDGGVPYNEQYF. The CDR3 DNA is TGTGCTAGCCGAGATGGGGGGGTTCCCTACAATGAGCAGTACTTC.

The rearrangement joins TRBV24-1 to TRBJ2-1; 12 bases agree with TRBD1. The CDR3 length is 16 residues. The V gene's germline CDR1 is KGHDR and CDR2 SFDVKD. The V and J ends lost 4 bases and 7 bases, in that order; junction bases with no gene match: 7. The CDR3 here is CATSDPGTGGMNEQFF. In DNA, the CDR3 is TGTGCCACCAGTGACCCCGGGACAGGGGGCATGAATGAGCAGTTCTTC.

This clonotype was found many times. V gene TRBV28 combines with J gene TRBJ1-5; 7 bases agree with TRBD1. The germline CDR1 and CDR2 sequences are MDHEN and SYDVKM. Trimming at V came to 6 bases and at J to 2 bases, leaving 13 bases not matched to a gene. This CDR3 contains 17 residues. The CDR3 region has the DNA TGTGCCAGCAGGTCGGGCAGGGGGTACGTAGGCAATCAGCCCCAGCATTTT. Translation: CASRSGRGYVGNQPQHF.

This clonotype was counted ten times or more. The chain uses TRBV2 and TRBJ2-2; TRBD2 matches at 7 bases. This CDR3 has 15 residues. Germline V gene data show CDR1 as SNHLY and CDR2 as FYNNEI. Trimming removed 8 bases from V and 3 bases from J; junction bases left unmatched: 9. DNA for the CDR3: TGTGCCAGCTCCCGGGAGGAAGGACACACCGGGGAGCTGTTTTTT. It yields the protein CASSREEGHTGELFF.

This clonotype was found a few times. It may be a read error: a sequence one base away is much more abundant. The CDR3 bases are TGCAGTGCTAGAGGGCAGACAGGCCCTACGCAGTATTTT. It encodes CSARGQTGPTQYF. The V gene is TRBV20-1, the J gene TRBJ2-3, with D maybe TRBD1 (6 bases). Germline lookup yields CDR1 DFQATT and CDR2 SNEGSKA (reference sequence). The CDR3 totals 13 residues. V shed 1 base and J shed 8 bases, with 13 bases lying between them.

The chain couples TRBV4-1 to TRBJ2-7, with D perhaps TRBD1 (6 bases). The CDR3 contains 14 residues. Germline CDR1 MGHRA, CDR2 YSYEKL. Trimming stripped 10 bases from V and 6 bases from J, with 22 bases between. In DNA form, the CDR3 reads TGCGCCAACAAGAACAGGGAGCTAGTCGCCGAGCAGTACTTC. This encodes CANKNRELVAEQYF.

This clonotype was seen a few times. The rearrangement links TRBV18 to TRBJ2-5; 8 bases map to TRBD2. The CDR3 contains 14 residues. Losses at the gene ends were 3 bases for V and 5 bases for J; bases not matched to a gene: 5. CDR1 is KGHSH and CDR2 is LQKENI in the germline V gene. CDR3 in DNA: TGTGCCAGCTCACCCGGGAGGGGATGGGAGACCCAGTACTTC. It specifies CASSPGRGWETQYF. Full variable domain (missing parts from reference TRBV18 and TRBJ2-5): NAGVMQNPRHLVRRRGQEARLRCSPMKGHSHVYWYRQLPEEGLKFMVYLQKENIIDESGMPKERFSAEFPKEGPSILRIQQVVRGDSAAYFCASSPGRGWETQYFGPGTRLLVL.

This clonotype was seen a handful of times. This chain connects TRBV27 to TRBJ2-3; D is uncertain. The germline CDR1 and CDR2 sequences are MNHEY and SMNVEV (reference sequence). This CDR3 comprises 13 residues. V dropped 7 bases and J dropped 0 bases, with 8 bases sitting between them. The CDR3 DNA reads as TGTGCCAGCACTCGGGCTAGCACAGATACGCAGTATTTT. Translation gives CASTRASTDTQYF.

This clonotype was detected only a few times. This is likely a read error, given that the CDR3 carries no conserved phenylalanine or tryptophan at its end. The chain couples TRBV29-1 to TRBJ2-7; tentative D call: TRBD2 (6 bases). CDR3 length: 13 amino acids. V dropped 3 bases and J dropped 0 bases, with 9 bases sitting between them. CDR1 is SQVTM and CDR2 is ANQGSEA in the germline V gene. The CDR3 reads CSVEEGHSYEQYL. The CDR3 DNA follows: TGCAGCGTTGAGGAGGGGCACTCCTACGAGCAGTACCTC.

This clonotype was seen many times. The chain employs TRBV12-3 or TRBV12-4 and TRBJ2-1; 13 bases match TRBD2. There are 19 residues in the CDR3. The V gene end was trimmed by 0 bases and the J gene end by 6 bases; junction bases not matched to a gene: 11. The CDR3, as DNA: TGTGCCAGCAGTTTAGCGCTGAGACTAGCGGGAGGAGGGGCCAATGAGCAGTTCTTC. Translated: CASSLALRLAGGGANEQFF.